This TCR beta chain was sequenced during a study of blood T cell repertoires in COVID-19. Looking at the study overall: COVID-19 samples from acute and convalescent phases originated in the United States, Italy and Spain. PBMCs, B-cell-depleted T cells, or T cells provided the cDNA or gDNA that made up the material.

V was trimmed by 0 bases and J by 7 bases, leaving 15 bases between them. The V gene's germline CDR1 is MNHEY and CDR2 SVGAGI. This CDR3 is 15 amino acids long. Study processing details: Amplification of reference gene primers provided the estimated nucleated cell counts. Sequencing used immunoSEQ multiplex PCR; TCRdb keeps in-frame clones, though not all of them. That table supplies the V and J calls and clone size; D and trimming were determined from the DNA. The sample holds about 150,000 clones; 88% are singletons and the top ten take 10%. The origin of this receptor is a man aged 55 to 70 with active or convalescent COVID-19. Sequencing was done on a sample of peripheral blood. V gene TRBV6-5 combines with J gene TRBJ1-1; D uncertain. The CDR3 DNA is TGTGCCAGCAGTTACTCAGTGTTGGCGGGGAATGAAGCTTTCTTT. Amino acid sequence: CASSYSVLAGNEAFF.